This entry concerns a single TCR beta chain. The antigen is undetermined. The source of the sample is a study of cytomegalovirus exposure and HLA in healthy donors. Whole-study results and caveats: While the bulk of TCR sequences proved rare, some public TCRs turned up in many donors.

In nominal health when sampled, donors likely had unrecorded immune exposures nonetheless. Amplification used 60 Vbeta primers and 13 Jbeta primers. Profiled with immunoSEQ multiplex PCR; TCRdb holds only in-frame clones, not every one. The repertoire holds 190,000 or so clones, 75% to 85% seen once, with 0.65% in the top ten. The source is a boy younger than 18 in good health and CMV-seronegative. Sequenced: PBMCs.

The CDR3 spells CASSLARNTEAFF. The CDR3 DNA sequence: TGTGCCAGCAGCTTAGCCAGGAACACTGAAGCTTTCTTT. The genes are TRBV7-8 and TRBJ1-1; D is undetermined. CDR1 is SGHVS, CDR2 FQNEAQ, per germline. The V end was cut by 0 bases, the J end by 1 base, with 3 bases between. This CDR3 comprises 13 residues.